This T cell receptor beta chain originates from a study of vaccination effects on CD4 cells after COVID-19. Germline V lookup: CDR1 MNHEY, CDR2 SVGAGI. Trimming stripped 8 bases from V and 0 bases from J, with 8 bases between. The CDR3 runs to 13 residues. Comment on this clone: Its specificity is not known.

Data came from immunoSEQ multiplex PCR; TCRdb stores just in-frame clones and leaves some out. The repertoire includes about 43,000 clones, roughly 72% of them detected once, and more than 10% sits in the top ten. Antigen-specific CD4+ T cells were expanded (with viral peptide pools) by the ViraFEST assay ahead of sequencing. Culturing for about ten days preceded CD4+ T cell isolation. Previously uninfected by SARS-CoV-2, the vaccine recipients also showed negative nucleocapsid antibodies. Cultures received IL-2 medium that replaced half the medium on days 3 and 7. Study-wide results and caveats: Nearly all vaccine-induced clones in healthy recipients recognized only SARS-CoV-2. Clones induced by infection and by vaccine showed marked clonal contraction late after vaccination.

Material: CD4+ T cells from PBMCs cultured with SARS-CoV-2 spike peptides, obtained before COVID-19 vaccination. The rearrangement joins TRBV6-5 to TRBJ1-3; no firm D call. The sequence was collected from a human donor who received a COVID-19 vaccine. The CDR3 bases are TGTGCCAGCCGCCCCTCCTCTGGAAACACCATATATTTT. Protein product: CASRPSSGNTIYF.